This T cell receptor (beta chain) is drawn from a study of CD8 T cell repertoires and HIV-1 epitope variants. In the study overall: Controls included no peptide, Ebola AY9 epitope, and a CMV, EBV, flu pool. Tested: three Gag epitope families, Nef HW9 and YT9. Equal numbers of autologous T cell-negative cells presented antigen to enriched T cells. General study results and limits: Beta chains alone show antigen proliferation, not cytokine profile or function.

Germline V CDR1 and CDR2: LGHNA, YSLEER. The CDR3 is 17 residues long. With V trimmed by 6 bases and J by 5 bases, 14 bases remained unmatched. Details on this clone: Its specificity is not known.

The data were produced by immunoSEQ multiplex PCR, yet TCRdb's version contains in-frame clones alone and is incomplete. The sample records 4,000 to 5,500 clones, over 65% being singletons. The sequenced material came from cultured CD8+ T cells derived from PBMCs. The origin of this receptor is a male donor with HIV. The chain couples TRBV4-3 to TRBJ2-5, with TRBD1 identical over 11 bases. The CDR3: CASSRTGGFSIKETQYF. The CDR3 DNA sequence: TGCGCCAGCAGTCGGACAGGGGGCTTTTCGATAAAGGAGACCCAGTACTTC.